This paragraph covers one T cell receptor beta chain sequence. The entry originates in a study of blood T cell repertoires in COVID-19. Turning to the study itself: T cells, B-cell-depleted T cells, or PBMCs supplied cDNA or gDNA.

In Seattle, patients joined the study during active infection and were tracked longitudinally. This CDR3 spans 15 amino acids. Per germline, CDR1 SGHNT and CDR2 YYREEE (reference sequence). Trimming pared 2 bases from V and 0 bases from J, leaving 12 bases between. In the original workflow: The assay estimated nucleated cells by amplifying reference gene primers. Generated by immunoSEQ multiplex PCR, the TCRdb table keeps only in-frame clones and is missing some. V, J and clone size were drawn from that table, and D and trimming were deduced from the DNA. The table has fewer than 300,000 clones, about 85% seen once; the top ten hold 0.7% to 1%.

This TCR was recovered from a human donor with COVID-19, enrolled during active disease. The donor label of this sample is uncertain. What was sequenced was peripheral blood. The V and J genes are TRBV5-4 and TRBJ2-7, with D maybe TRBD2 (6 bases). The CDR3, as DNA: TGTGCCAGCAGCTTAGGGGAGGCCGTCTCCTACGAGCAGTACTTC. It codes for CASSLGEAVSYEQYF. The full variable domain, rest sourced from reference TRBV5-4 and TRBJ2-7, is ETGVTQSPTHLIKTRGQQVTLRCSSQSGHNTVSWYQQALGQGPQFIFQYYREEENGRGNFPPRFSGLQFPNYSSELNVNALELDDSALYLCASSLGEAVSYEQYFGPGTRLTVT.